This T cell receptor (beta chain) originates from a study of T cell repertoires in aging, cancer and after chemotherapy. Study-level information: Donor ages fell into six groups from 30 or younger up to 70 or older. Study-level results: Across the chemotherapy interval, each cancer cohort showed higher median generation probability, suggesting thymic rebound. In healthy donors, age-related TCR diversity loss mainly reflected lost richness. Untreated cancer patients had significantly lower blood TCR diversity than age-matched healthy donors.

Judged by abundance, this clonotype is medium-sized. Its cognate antigen is unknown. Rearranged V-D-J TRB sequences were amplified with a mixed TRB-A/B primer pool. TCRdb re-analysed the multiplex PCR reads in MiXCR, keeping a single row per CDR3 protein. Altogether about 1,900 distinct CDR3 sequences are present, roughly 20% being singletons, with the ten largest covering around 23%. Peripheral blood genomic DNA, not sorted cells or RNA, was the template. The V and J ends lost 6 bases and 7 bases respectively, with 13 bases between them. The CDR3 is 13 amino acids. Germline CDR1 MNHEY, CDR2 SVGEGT. The genes are TRBV6-2 or TRBV6-3 and TRBJ1-5, with D hard to call. The sample was blood. The receptor was derived from a human donor with a solid tumor. The CDR3 reads CASRRGGEQPQHF. The CDR3 bases are TGTGCCAGCAGAAGAGGCGGGGAACAGCCCCAGCATTTT.